Listed below are T cell receptor beta chains from one sample, sequenced in a study of human T cells and chemical hapten exposure. Via MiXCR, TCRdb re-called the RACE reads, giving one row per CDR3 protein. The data contain under 400,000 distinct CDR3 sequences, approximately 5% of them singletons. The source material was whole blood, sampled in connection with sensitization to the hapten diphenylcyclopropenone (DPC). These receptors were taken from a woman between 50 and 59 years old with alopecia areata. Some clones in this sample may be carry-over from other donors' samples. CDR3s include the opening cysteine and the closing phenylalanine or tryptophan. A D gene is named only where the DNA matches it firmly. Clone size is not always given. Where it is, it says once, few, many or a class for expanded clones.

cdr3_aa: CASSLTPGQLGTGELFF; cdr3_nt: TGTGCCAGCAGTCTCACTCCGGGACAGCTGGGGACCGGGGAGCTGTTTTTT; v_call: TRBV12-3/TRBV12-4; clone_size: few; d_call: TRBD1; j_call: TRBJ2-2
cdr3_aa: CASSDLTSADTQYF; cdr3_nt: TGCGCCAGCAGCGACTTGACTAGTGCAGATACGCAGTATTTT; v_call: TRBV5-1; clone_size: -; d_call: -; j_call: TRBJ2-3
cdr3_aa: CASSLSRAYGYTF; cdr3_nt: TGTGCCAGCAGTTTAAGTCGAGCGTATGGCTACACCTTC; v_call: TRBV12-3/TRBV12-4; clone_size: -; d_call: -; j_call: TRBJ1-2
cdr3_aa: CASSSGIVNTEAFF; cdr3_nt: TGTGCCAGCAGTAGCGGGATTGTGAACACTGAAGCTTTCTTT; v_call: TRBV25-1; clone_size: few; d_call: -; j_call: TRBJ1-1
cdr3_aa: CASSAFEGTQYF; cdr3_nt: TGTGCCAGCAGCGCATTTGAGGGAACGCAGTATTTT; v_call: TRBV7-2; clone_size: many; d_call: -; j_call: TRBJ2-3
cdr3_aa: CSARRPDYEQYF; cdr3_nt: TGCAGTGCTAGAAGACCCGACTACGAGCAGTACTTC; v_call: TRBV20-1; clone_size: few; d_call: -; j_call: TRBJ2-7
cdr3_aa: CASSLVSSYNEQFF; cdr3_nt: TGTGCCAGCAGCCTCGTTAGCTCCTACAATGAGCAGTTCTTC; v_call: TRBV7-2; clone_size: many; d_call: -; j_call: TRBJ2-1
cdr3_aa: CASSLQGQEETQYF; cdr3_nt: TGTGCCAGCAGTTTACAAGGACAGGAGGAGACCCAGTACTTC; v_call: TRBV28; clone_size: many; d_call: TRBD1; j_call: TRBJ2-5
cdr3_aa: CSVDGGGEAQYF; cdr3_nt: TGCAGCGTTGATGGGGGGGGTGAGGCGCAGTATTTT; v_call: TRBV29-1; clone_size: few; d_call: TRBD2; j_call: TRBJ2-3
cdr3_aa: CSARDLGLAVLAQYF; cdr3_nt: TGCAGTGCTAGAGATCTGGGACTAGCGGTTTTAGCCCAGTACTTC; v_call: TRBV20-1; clone_size: many; d_call: TRBD2; j_call: TRBJ2-7
cdr3_aa: CASSLTGEEDTQYF; cdr3_nt: TGTGCCAGCAGCCTAACAGGGGAAGAAGATACGCAGTATTTT; v_call: TRBV14; clone_size: -; d_call: TRBD1; j_call: TRBJ2-3
cdr3_aa: CASSLGVGRVADTQYF; cdr3_nt: TGTGCCAGCAGCTTAGGGGTGGGGAGGGTCGCAGATACGCAGTATTTT; v_call: TRBV7-2; clone_size: few; d_call: TRBD2; j_call: TRBJ2-3
cdr3_aa: CASSAGTGTGGDGYTF; cdr3_nt: TGTGCCAGCAGCGCGGGAACCGGGACAGGGGGGGATGGCTACACCTTC; v_call: TRBV11-2; clone_size: -; d_call: TRBD1; j_call: TRBJ1-2
cdr3_aa: CASSEGTARNQPQHF; cdr3_nt: TGTGCCAGCAGTGAAGGGACCGCCCGCAATCAGCCCCAGCATTTT; v_call: TRBV2; clone_size: many; d_call: -; j_call: TRBJ1-5
cdr3_aa: CASSRYNEQFF; cdr3_nt: TGTGCCAGCAGTCGGTACAATGAGCAGTTCTTC; v_call: TRBV27; clone_size: many; d_call: -; j_call: TRBJ2-1
cdr3_aa: CASSLYRGGPEAFF; cdr3_nt: TGTGCCAGCAGCTTGTATCGTGGGGGCCCTGAAGCTTTCTTT; v_call: TRBV11-3; clone_size: few; d_call: -; j_call: TRBJ1-1
cdr3_aa: CASSETLSSPLHF; cdr3_nt: TGCGCCAGCAGTGAGACGCTAAGCTCACCCCTCCACTTT; v_call: TRBV10-1; clone_size: few; d_call: -; j_call: TRBJ1-6
cdr3_aa: CASSLGGANTEAFF; cdr3_nt: TGTGCCAGCAGCTTAGGAGGGGCGAACACTGAAGCTTTCTTT; v_call: TRBV13; clone_size: many; d_call: -; j_call: TRBJ1-1
cdr3_aa: CSVQTGTAHTGELFF; cdr3_nt: TGCAGCGTCCAAACCGGGACAGCCCATACCGGGGAGCTGTTTTTT; v_call: TRBV29-1; clone_size: -; d_call: TRBD1; j_call: TRBJ2-2
cdr3_aa: CASSPRQGIDTEAFF; cdr3_nt: TGTGCCAGCTCACCACGACAGGGGATAGACACTGAAGCTTTCTTT; v_call: TRBV18; clone_size: many; d_call: TRBD1; j_call: TRBJ1-1
cdr3_aa: CASSGTSRWGYEQYF; cdr3_nt: TGTGCCAGCAGTGGGACATCCCGGTGGGGCTACGAGCAGTACTTC; v_call: TRBV28; clone_size: few; d_call: -; j_call: TRBJ2-7
cdr3_aa: CASSVEGQPSYNSPLHF; cdr3_nt: TGTGCCAGCAGCGTAGAGGGGCAGCCGTCTTATAATTCACCCCTCCACTTT; v_call: TRBV9; clone_size: -; d_call: -; j_call: TRBJ1-6
cdr3_aa: CASSQDDGPGSFLYTDTQYF; cdr3_nt: TGCGCCAGCAGCCAAGATGATGGACCTGGATCCTTTTTGTACACAGATACGCAGTATTTT; v_call: TRBV4-1; clone_size: few; d_call: -; j_call: TRBJ2-3
cdr3_aa: CASSVAGVYNEQFF; cdr3_nt: TGCGCCAGCAGCGTGGCGGGGGTTTACAATGAGCAGTTCTTC; v_call: TRBV5-1; clone_size: many; d_call: TRBD2; j_call: TRBJ2-1
cdr3_aa: CAIRDIRDRNTEAFF; cdr3_nt: TGTGCCATCAGGGATATCCGGGACAGGAACACTGAAGCTTTCTTT; v_call: TRBV10-3; clone_size: many; d_call: TRBD1; j_call: TRBJ1-1
cdr3_aa: CASSFGDGAGNTIYF; cdr3_nt: TGTGCCAGCAGTTTTGGGGACGGCGCTGGAAACACCATATATTTT; v_call: TRBV12-3/TRBV12-4; clone_size: few; d_call: -; j_call: TRBJ1-3
cdr3_aa: CASSVQQGSTGELFF; cdr3_nt: TGTGCCAGCAGCGTTCAACAGGGAAGCACCGGGGAGCTGTTTTTT; v_call: TRBV9; clone_size: many; d_call: -; j_call: TRBJ2-2
cdr3_aa: CASSVGEGIKDEQYF; cdr3_nt: TGTGCCAGCAGCGTAGGGGAGGGAATTAAGGACGAGCAGTACTTC; v_call: TRBV9; clone_size: many; d_call: TRBD2; j_call: TRBJ2-7
cdr3_aa: CASSSGGDFYEQYF; cdr3_nt: TGTGCCAGCAGTTCGGGTGGTGACTTCTACGAGCAGTACTTC; v_call: TRBV6-2/TRBV6-3; clone_size: -; d_call: -; j_call: TRBJ2-7
cdr3_aa: CASSQRTGSGANVLTF; cdr3_nt: TGTGCCAGCAGTCAGCGGACAGGGTCAGGGGCCAACGTCCTGACTTTC; v_call: TRBV12-3/TRBV12-4; clone_size: many; d_call: TRBD1; j_call: TRBJ2-6
cdr3_aa: CASSTLGRGPDTQYF; cdr3_nt: TGTGCCAGCAGCACTCTAGGGCGAGGCCCAGATACGCAGTATTTT; v_call: TRBV9; clone_size: many; d_call: -; j_call: TRBJ2-3
cdr3_aa: CASRGYTQYF; cdr3_nt: TGTGCCAGCAGGGGATATACGCAGTATTTT; v_call: TRBV28; clone_size: many; d_call: -; j_call: TRBJ2-3
cdr3_aa: CSANLRLEGEQYF; cdr3_nt: TGCAGTGCTAACCTTAGGCTCGAGGGAGAGCAGTACTTC; v_call: TRBV20-1; clone_size: few; d_call: -; j_call: TRBJ2-7
cdr3_aa: CASSQGGLGLESEQFF; cdr3_nt: TGTGCCAGCAGTCAAGGGGGTCTCGGTTTAGAGAGTGAGCAGTTCTTC; v_call: TRBV28; clone_size: many; d_call: -; j_call: TRBJ2-1
cdr3_aa: CASSTPLSEQYF; cdr3_nt: TGTGCCAGCAGTACCCCCTTAAGCGAGCAGTACTTC; v_call: TRBV6-5; clone_size: few; d_call: -; j_call: TRBJ2-7
cdr3_aa: CASSLVIAGGTDTQYF; cdr3_nt: TGTGCCAGCAGCTTAGTTATAGCGGGGGGCACAGATACGCAGTATTTT; v_call: TRBV11-2; clone_size: many; d_call: TRBD2; j_call: TRBJ2-3
cdr3_aa: CASRPTSVGAQYF; cdr3_nt: TGTGCCAGCAGACCCACTAGCGTCGGGGCCCAGTACTTC; v_call: TRBV27; clone_size: many; d_call: TRBD2; j_call: TRBJ2-5
cdr3_aa: CASSQDRRKREMEETQYF; cdr3_nt: TGCGCCAGCAGCCAAGATCGGCGCAAGCGGGAGATGGAAGAGACCCAGTACTTC; v_call: TRBV4-3; clone_size: many; d_call: TRBD2; j_call: TRBJ2-5
cdr3_aa: CSVETSGRAVEQYF; cdr3_nt: TGCAGCGTGGAGACTAGCGGGAGGGCCGTTGAGCAGTACTTC; v_call: TRBV29-1; clone_size: few; d_call: TRBD2; j_call: TRBJ2-7
cdr3_aa: CASSEVQGAVYEQYF; cdr3_nt: TGTGCCAGCAGTGAGGTACAGGGGGCCGTCTACGAGCAGTACTTC; v_call: TRBV6-1; clone_size: few; d_call: TRBD1; j_call: TRBJ2-7
cdr3_aa: CTLDRGKNQPQHF; cdr3_nt: TGCACCCTTGACCGGGGGAAGAATCAGCCCCAGCATTTT; v_call: TRBV29-1; clone_size: few; d_call: -; j_call: TRBJ1-5
cdr3_aa: CASSQGGGTGRNTGELFF; cdr3_nt: TGTGCCAGCAGCCAAGGAGGGGGGACAGGGCGAAACACCGGGGAGCTGTTTTTT; v_call: TRBV3-1; clone_size: -; d_call: TRBD1; j_call: TRBJ2-2
cdr3_aa: CASSLAVAGQTEAFF; cdr3_nt: TGCGCCAGCAGCTTGGCCGTGGCAGGGCAGACTGAAGCTTTCTTT; v_call: TRBV5-1; clone_size: -; d_call: -; j_call: TRBJ1-1
cdr3_aa: CASSQEREASEQYF; cdr3_nt: TGTGCCAGCAGCCAAGAAAGGGAGGCGAGCGAGCAGTACTTC; v_call: TRBV4-2; clone_size: many; d_call: -; j_call: TRBJ2-7
cdr3_aa: CASSGADSGNTIYF; cdr3_nt: TGTGCCAGCAGCGGCGCCGACTCTGGAAACACCATATATTTT; v_call: TRBV5-4; clone_size: many; d_call: -; j_call: TRBJ1-3
cdr3_aa: CASSVIGGKPYEQYF; cdr3_nt: TGTGCCAGCAGCGTTATTGGAGGGAAGCCCTACGAGCAGTACTTC; v_call: TRBV25-1; clone_size: many; d_call: -; j_call: TRBJ2-7
cdr3_aa: CASSPRTGPNTEAFF; cdr3_nt: TGTGCCAGCAGCCCCAGGACAGGGCCAAACACTGAAGCTTTCTTT; v_call: TRBV14; clone_size: many; d_call: TRBD1; j_call: TRBJ1-1
cdr3_aa: CASSPPGQEIYNEQFF; cdr3_nt: TGTGCCAGCAGTCCCCCTGGACAGGAGATATACAATGAGCAGTTCTTC; v_call: TRBV28; clone_size: -; d_call: TRBD1; j_call: TRBJ2-1
cdr3_aa: CASRQASGNTIYF; cdr3_nt: TGTGCCAGCAGACAGGCCAGTGGAAACACCATATATTTT; v_call: TRBV28; clone_size: many; d_call: -; j_call: TRBJ1-3
cdr3_aa: CASSVGGPSTDTQYF; cdr3_nt: TGTGCCAGCAGCGTAGGAGGACCCAGCACAGATACGCAGTATTTT; v_call: TRBV9; clone_size: -; d_call: -; j_call: TRBJ2-3
cdr3_aa: CASSLEEGVAYEQYF; cdr3_nt: TGTGCCAGCAGCTTAGAAGAGGGGGTTGCCTACGAGCAGTACTTC; v_call: TRBV7-2; clone_size: few; d_call: -; j_call: TRBJ2-7
cdr3_aa: CASKGTRNTGELFF; cdr3_nt: TGTGCCAGCAAAGGGACACGGAACACCGGGGAGCTGTTTTTT; v_call: TRBV12-3/TRBV12-4; clone_size: few; d_call: -; j_call: TRBJ2-2